This TCR beta chain comes out of a study of sequential checkpoint blockade in melanoma. The wider study: First-line arms were nivolumab then ipilimumab, or the reverse, randomized 1:1.

Treatment meaning: randomized to nivolumab then ipilimumab (arm A) or the reverse (arm B). This clone was found once. V gave up 1 base and J gave up 7 bases, with 16 bases separating them. The CDR3 runs 15 residues. Germline assignment: CDR1 SNHLY and CDR2 FYNNEI. TCRdb's copy holds only in-frame clones and misses some; the assay was immunoSEQ multiplex PCR. The table records around 19,000 clones, 60% to 80% of them present only once. The J gene is TRBJ1-1, the V gene TRBV2; possible D gene TRBD1, 5 bases. The receptor comes from a human donor with melanoma. The sequences come from CD8+ T cells sorted from blood (inferred from file names), collected from a patient given nivolumab and ipilimumab in sequence. CDR3 nucleotide sequence: TGTGCCAGCAGTGAAGGTTTGGCAGGGCGGGATGAAGCTTTCTTT. Translated: CASSEGLAGRDEAFF.